The rows below give T cell receptor beta chains drawn from one sample of a study of cytomegalovirus exposure and HLA in healthy donors. The data were produced by immunoSEQ multiplex PCR, yet TCRdb's version contains in-frame clones alone and is incomplete. The sample shows approximately 120,000 clones, roughly 80% of them seen only once. The material sequenced was PBMCs. These receptors all stem from a man aged 50-59 years in good health and CMV-seronegative. Both conserved end residues are part of each CDR3. The D gene is left open where the match is weak. Clone size is shown for a subset of rows, as once, few, many or a class of expanded clone.

clone size: .; V gene: TRBV9; CDR3 length: 13; D gene: .; J gene: TRBJ2-7; CDR3 protein: CASSEGDSYEQYF; CDR3 DNA: TGTGCCAGCAGCGAGGGGGACTCCTACGAGCAGTACTTC
clone size: few; V gene: TRBV5-1; CDR3 length: 15; D gene: TRBD2; J gene: TRBJ2-1; CDR3 protein: CASSLSGSVINEQFF; CDR3 DNA: TGCGCCAGCAGTCTTAGCGGGAGCGTAATAAATGAGCAGTTCTTC
clone size: .; V gene: TRBV5-1; CDR3 length: 14; D gene: .; J gene: TRBJ2-5; CDR3 protein: CASSGSGGGETQYF; CDR3 DNA: TGCGCCAGCAGCGGGTCAGGGGGAGGAGAGACCCAGTACTTC
clone size: few; V gene: TRBV28; CDR3 length: 18; D gene: .; J gene: TRBJ2-4; CDR3 protein: CASSLTRVLEVAKNIQYF; CDR3 DNA: TGTGCCAGCAGTTTGACGAGGGTCCTCGAGGTAGCCAAAAACATTCAGTACTTC
clone size: .; V gene: TRBV7-2; CDR3 length: 14; D gene: .; J gene: TRBJ2-5; CDR3 protein: CASSLDRVADTQYF; CDR3 DNA: TGTGCCAGCAGCTTAGACAGGGTCGCCGATACCCAGTACTTC
clone size: few; V gene: TRBV7-3; CDR3 length: 15; D gene: TRBD1; J gene: TRBJ2-7; CDR3 protein: CASSLTGDSSYEQYF; CDR3 DNA: TGTGCCAGCAGCTTAACGGGGGACAGCTCCTACGAGCAGTACTTC
clone size: .; V gene: TRBV4-1; CDR3 length: 16; D gene: TRBD1; J gene: TRBJ1-2; CDR3 protein: CASSQVTGGASYGYTF; CDR3 DNA: TGCGCCAGCAGCCAAGTGACAGGGGGAGCCTCCTATGGCTACACCTTC
clone size: .; V gene: TRBV14; CDR3 length: 15; D gene: .; J gene: TRBJ2-5; CDR3 protein: CASSQQVNPQETQYF; CDR3 DNA: TGTGCCAGCAGCCAGCAGGTTAATCCCCAAGAGACCCAGTACTTC
clone size: .; V gene: TRBV28; CDR3 length: 16; D gene: .; J gene: TRBJ2-2; CDR3 protein: CASSPFRGTVSGELFF; CDR3 DNA: TGTGCCAGCAGCCCTTTCCGCGGCACGGTCTCCGGGGAGCTGTTTTTT
clone size: .; V gene: TRBV19; CDR3 length: 14; D gene: .; J gene: TRBJ1-2; CDR3 protein: CASSILTGKDGYTF; CDR3 DNA: TGTGCCAGTAGTATATTGACAGGCAAAGATGGCTACACCTTC
clone size: .; V gene: TRBV5-4; CDR3 length: 17; D gene: TRBD2; J gene: TRBJ2-3; CDR3 protein: CASSTGAGGPSTDTQYF; CDR3 DNA: TGTGCCAGCAGCACTGGCGCGGGAGGACCAAGCACAGATACGCAGTATTTT
clone size: .; V gene: TRBV2; CDR3 length: 11; D gene: .; J gene: TRBJ2-1; CDR3 protein: CASSLYNEQFF; CDR3 DNA: TGTGCCAGCAGTCTCTACAATGAGCAGTTCTTC
clone size: .; V gene: TRBV4-1; CDR3 length: 16; D gene: TRBD1; J gene: TRBJ2-7; CDR3 protein: CASSQDKDRVRYEQYF; CDR3 DNA: TGCGCCAGCAGCCAGGATAAAGACAGGGTAAGGTACGAGCAGTACTTC
clone size: .; V gene: TRBV25-1; CDR3 length: 15; D gene: .; J gene: TRBJ2-2; CDR3 protein: CASSGLAENTGELFF; CDR3 DNA: TGTGCCAGCAGTGGGCTAGCTGAGAACACCGGGGAGCTGTTTTTT
clone size: .; V gene: TRBV5-1; CDR3 length: 17; D gene: .; J gene: TRBJ2-3; CDR3 protein: CASSLILGGGSTDTQYF; CDR3 DNA: TGCGCCAGCAGCTTGATCTTGGGTGGCGGGAGCACAGATACGCAGTATTTT
clone size: .; V gene: TRBV29-1; CDR3 length: 14; D gene: TRBD2; J gene: TRBJ2-1; CDR3 protein: CSVVVREVPNEQFF; CDR3 DNA: TGCAGCGTTGTAGTGCGGGAGGTACCCAATGAGCAGTTCTTC
clone size: .; V gene: TRBV28; CDR3 length: 12; D gene: TRBD2; J gene: TRBJ2-1; CDR3 protein: CASSLRLAEQFF; CDR3 DNA: TGTGCCAGCAGTTTGAGACTAGCGGAGCAGTTCTTC
clone size: .; V gene: TRBV28; CDR3 length: 16; D gene: TRBD1; J gene: TRBJ1-3; CDR3 protein: CASRETGRIAGNTIYF; CDR3 DNA: TGTGCCAGCAGGGAGACAGGGAGAATCGCTGGAAACACCATATATTTT
clone size: few; V gene: TRBV7-9; CDR3 length: 13; D gene: .; J gene: TRBJ2-2; CDR3 protein: CASRPTREGELFF; CDR3 DNA: TGTGCCAGCAGACCGACTAGGGAGGGGGAGCTGTTTTTT
clone size: .; V gene: TRBV7-9; CDR3 length: 18; D gene: TRBD2; J gene: TRBJ2-1; CDR3 protein: CASIPKGTSGSYYNEQFF; CDR3 DNA: TGTGCCAGCATCCCCAAAGGGACTAGCGGGAGCTATTACAATGAGCAGTTCTTC
clone size: .; V gene: TRBV7-9; CDR3 length: 18; D gene: TRBD1; J gene: TRBJ2-3; CDR3 protein: CASSPGTGGSIPTDTQYF; CDR3 DNA: TGTGCCAGCAGCCCCGGGACAGGGGGTTCTATCCCCACAGATACGCAGTATTTT
clone size: few; V gene: TRBV25-1; CDR3 length: 13; D gene: TRBD1; J gene: TRBJ2-1; CDR3 protein: CASRQGARNEQFF; CDR3 DNA: TGTGCCAGCAGACAGGGGGCGCGCAATGAGCAGTTCTTC
clone size: .; V gene: TRBV28; CDR3 length: 14; D gene: TRBD2; J gene: TRBJ2-3; CDR3 protein: CASSITSGSYTQYF; CDR3 DNA: TGTGCCAGCAGTATAACTAGCGGGTCCTATACGCAGTATTTT
clone size: .; V gene: TRBV18; CDR3 length: 15; D gene: .; J gene: TRBJ2-3; CDR3 protein: CASSMTAKWTDTQYF; CDR3 DNA: TGTGCCAGCTCAATGACAGCGAAGTGGACAGATACGCAGTATTTT
clone size: .; V gene: TRBV19; CDR3 length: 16; D gene: .; J gene: TRBJ2-5; CDR3 protein: CASSIVPGLGKETQYF; CDR3 DNA: TGTGCCAGTAGTATAGTGCCAGGGCTTGGCAAAGAGACCCAGTACTTC
clone size: .; V gene: TRBV6-5; CDR3 length: 16; D gene: .; J gene: TRBJ2-7; CDR3 protein: CASSYLMEGAPYEQYF; CDR3 DNA: TGTGCCAGCAGTTATCTTATGGAGGGGGCCCCCTACGAGCAGTACTTC
clone size: .; V gene: TRBV19; CDR3 length: 16; D gene: TRBD2; J gene: TRBJ2-7; CDR3 protein: CASSIGGTSGTYEQYF; CDR3 DNA: TGTGCCAGTAGTATAGGTGGGACTAGCGGGACCTACGAGCAGTACTTC
clone size: .; V gene: TRBV6-1; CDR3 length: 15; D gene: TRBD2; J gene: TRBJ2-3; CDR3 protein: CASTKSGRVTDTQYF; CDR3 DNA: TGTGCCAGCACCAAAAGCGGGAGGGTCACAGATACGCAGTATTTT
clone size: .; V gene: TRBV18; CDR3 length: 14; D gene: .; J gene: TRBJ2-5; CDR3 protein: CASSPTVSAETQYF; CDR3 DNA: TGTGCCAGCTCACCAACCGTTAGCGCAGAGACCCAGTACTTC
clone size: .; V gene: TRBV7-9; CDR3 length: 15; D gene: TRBD1; J gene: TRBJ2-5; CDR3 protein: CASSVGDRGSETQYF; CDR3 DNA: TGTGCCAGCAGCGTGGGGGACAGGGGGTCAGAGACCCAGTACTTC
clone size: .; V gene: TRBV7-9; CDR3 length: 12; D gene: TRBD1; J gene: TRBJ2-1; CDR3 protein: CASSNDRGWQFF; CDR3 DNA: TGTGCCAGCAGCAATGACAGGGGGTGGCAGTTCTTC
clone size: once; V gene: TRBV11-2; CDR3 length: 14; D gene: TRBD1; J gene: TRBJ2-5; CDR3 protein: CASSARTGRETQYF; CDR3 DNA: TGTGCCAGCAGCGCTAGGACAGGGAGAGAGACCCAGTACTTC
clone size: .; V gene: TRBV15; CDR3 length: 14; D gene: .; J gene: TRBJ1-1; CDR3 protein: CATSRAGIGTEAFF; CDR3 DNA: TGTGCCACCAGCAGGGCGGGGATTGGCACTGAAGCTTTCTTT
clone size: .; V gene: TRBV6-5; CDR3 length: 14; D gene: .; J gene: TRBJ1-2; CDR3 protein: CASTRGGAGYGYTF; CDR3 DNA: TGTGCCAGCACCCGGGGGGGGGCGGGCTATGGCTACACCTTC
clone size: .; V gene: TRBV19; CDR3 length: 14; D gene: .; J gene: TRBJ1-4; CDR3 protein: CASSPMGTYRQLFF; CDR3 DNA: TGTGCCAGTAGTCCCATGGGGACTTATAGGCAACTGTTTTTT
clone size: .; V gene: TRBV5-8; CDR3 length: 12; D gene: .; J gene: TRBJ1-5; CDR3 protein: CASSFPYQPQHF; CDR3 DNA: TGTGCCAGCAGCTTTCCTTATCAGCCCCAGCATTTT